This T cell receptor beta chain was sequenced in a study of blood T cells in healthy people across ages. PCR was performed a second time for about 6 to 11 cycles using a sample-barcoded 5' primer and a J-beta primer mix. From each sample, at least 2.5 million paired-end reads containing CDR3 were obtained. TCRdb re-derived calls from the 5' RACE reads in MiXCR, one entry per CDR3 protein. The sample consists of about 1.5 million distinct CDR3 sequences, approximately 43% of them appearing once. The V gene lost 3 bases and the J gene lost 2 bases, with 26 bases spanning the gap. The CDR3 is made up of 20 amino acids. Germline V gene sequence: CDR1 MGHRA, CDR2 YSYEKL. Donors each provided roughly 11 milliliters of peripheral blood. General study results and limits: Because sorting was not performed, PBMCs prevented conclusive naive versus antigen-experienced comparison.

On this clonotype itself: No antigen is known for it.

Sequenced material: blood. The chain carries TRBV4-1 and TRBJ2-1; D might be TRBD2 (7 bases). This clonotype was sampled from a woman between 18 and 30 years old in good health. The CDR3 DNA reads TGCGCCAGCAGCCACGCCATGGGGGACGGAGCGGGACAAACCTACAATGAGCAGTTCTTC. Residues: CASSHAMGDGAGQTYNEQFF.